The 23 T cell receptor beta chains reported below all come from one sample, sequenced in a study of PD-L1 blockade in urothelial cancer. TCRdb's copy holds only in-frame clones and misses some; the assay was immunoSEQ multiplex PCR. The repertoire consists of over 50,000 clones, with around 84% occurring once and the leading ten covering 2.5% to 3.5%. Here the sequenced sample was PBMCs, taken around atezolizumab (anti-PD-L1) treatment. Every receptor here comes from a man aged 50 to 60 with urothelial cancer.

The J gene is TRBJ2-7, the V gene TRBV4-1; D might be TRBD1 (6 bases). CDR1 is MGHRA, CDR2 YSYEKL, per germline. Trimming removed 0 bases at V and 7 bases at J, with 13 bases between. This CDR3 is 14 amino acids long. Here the CDR3 DNA reads TGCGCCAGCAGCCAAGACACAGGGTATCGGGAGCAGTACTTC. Its protein product is CASSQDTGYREQYF.

The rearrangement uses TRBV4-2 and TRBJ2-3; perhaps TRBD2 as D (5 bases). V dropped 0 bases and J dropped 2 bases, with 15 bases sitting between them. The CDR3 extends over 17 amino acids. Germline lookup yields CDR1 LGHNA and CDR2 YNFKEQ. In DNA, the CDR3 is TGTGCCAGCAGCCAAGATGTGGCGGGCGCTACCACAGATACGCAGTATTTT. The encoded protein is CASSQDVAGATTDTQYF.

This rearrangement joins TRBV21-1 to TRBJ1-5; the table calls TRBD1, which could not be checked here. TRBV21-1 is a pseudogene locus. The CDR3 covers 18 residues. In DNA form, the CDR3 reads TGTGCCAGCAGCAAAGATTGTGGGACAGGGGGCACAAATCAGCCCCAGCATTTT. It is translated as CASSKDCGTGGTNQPQHF.

The chain uses TRBV6-1 and TRBJ2-1; 10 bases line up with TRBD2. The CDR3 is 14 amino acids. With 4 bases clipped from V and 7 bases from J, the junction kept 4 bases outside the gene matches. Germline V CDR1 and CDR2: MNHNS, SASEGT. The CDR3 coding sequence is TGTGCCAGCAGTGGGGGGACTAGCGTGAATGAGCAGTTCTTC. This gives the protein CASSGGTSVNEQFF.

The V and J genes are TRBV21-1 and TRBJ2-7; the table's D call TRBD1 went unverified against the DNA. TRBV21-1 corresponds to a pseudogene. CDR3 size: 13 residues. The CDR3 sequence: CASSGQGVYEQYF. Here the CDR3 DNA reads TGTGCCAGCAGCGGACAGGGAGTCTACGAGCAGTACTTC.

The chain joins TRBV5-1 to TRBJ2-7, with TRBD1 matching over 9 bases. The CDR3 length is 14 residues. The germline V gene has CDR1 SGHRS and CDR2 YFSETQ. The V gene end was trimmed by 3 bases and the J gene end by 3 bases; junction bases not matched to a gene: 4. The CDR3 nucleotides are TGCGCCAGCAGCTGGGACAGGGAGATCTACGAGCAGTACTTC. It yields the protein CASSWDREIYEQYF.

The genes are TRBV30 and TRBJ2-2, with D unresolved. V dropped 0 bases and J dropped 0 bases, with 5 bases sitting between them. Germline lookup yields CDR1 GTSNPN and CDR2 SVGIG (reference sequence). This CDR3 comprises 14 residues. CDR3 protein: CAWSVGANTGELFF. For the CDR3, the DNA is TGTGCCTGGAGTGTGGGCGCGAACACCGGGGAGCTGTTTTTT.

The rearrangement links TRBV27 to TRBJ2-2; 7 bases match TRBD2. The CDR3 spans 17 residues. With 3 bases clipped from V and 2 bases from J, the junction kept 9 bases outside the gene matches. Per the germline V gene, CDR1 is MNHEY and CDR2 is SMNVEV (reference sequence). Written as DNA, the CDR3 is TGTGCCAGCAGTTTCCGCGGGGGTCAGGGTAACACCGGGGAGCTGTTTTTT. Translated: CASSFRGGQGNTGELFF.

The rearrangement joins TRBV5-6 to TRBJ1-2, with D maybe TRBD1 (5 bases). The V gene lost 0 bases and the J gene lost 7 bases, with 13 bases spanning the gap. The CDR3 extends over 14 amino acids. Germline V gives CDR1 SGHDT, CDR2 YYEEEE. CDR3 amino acids: CASSLAVGVGGYTF. CDR3 nucleotide sequence: TGTGCCAGCAGCTTGGCCGTAGGGGTAGGTGGCTACACCTTC.

V is TRBV30 and J is TRBJ1-6; TRBD1 is a possible D gene (5 bases). Germline-derived CDR1 and CDR2 are GTSNPN and SVGIG (reference sequence). The CDR3 sequence is 13 residues long. The germline V and J ends were trimmed by 1 base and 7 bases, with 8 bases remaining between them. CDR3 nucleotides: TGTGCCTGGAGTGGACAGCAAAATTCACCCCTCCACTTT. It translates to CAWSGQQNSPLHF.

The chain couples TRBV5-4 to TRBJ2-5; 13 bases align to TRBD2. Trimming took 4 bases from V and 2 from J; bases not matched to a gene: 2. Germline V gives CDR1 SGHNT, CDR2 YYREEE (reference sequence). This CDR3 is 15 amino acids long. CDR3 sequence reads: CASSVGLAGQETQYF. The CDR3 nucleotides read TGTGCCAGCAGCGTGGGACTAGCGGGGCAAGAGACCCAGTACTTC.

This rearrangement joins TRBV4-1 to TRBJ1-1; no clear D gene. The CDR3 extends over 15 amino acids. Per the germline V gene, CDR1 is MGHRA and CDR2 is YSYEKL. Trimming took 1 base from V and 0 from J, leaving 9 bases between them. This chain's CDR3 is CASSQAGSMNTEAFF. The CDR3 nucleotides are TGCGCCAGCAGCCAAGCGGGATCCATGAACACTGAAGCTTTCTTT.

This clone appeared a single time. The chain employs TRBV11-2 and TRBJ2-1; the match to TRBD2 covers 12 bases. V was clipped by 6 bases and J by 8 bases; unmatched bases: 5. The CDR3 sequence is 14 residues long. The germline CDR1 and CDR2 sequences are SGHAT and FQNNGV. Written as DNA, the CDR3 is TGTGCCAGCAGTCGACTAGCGGGAGTACATGAGCAGTTCTTC. It encodes CASSRLAGVHEQFF.

The J gene is TRBJ1-5, the V gene TRBV4-2, with D unclear. The CDR3 loop spans 16 amino acids. The germline gives CDR1 LGHNA, CDR2 YNFKEQ. Trimming took off 0 bases at V and 0 bases at J, with 9 bases between the two ends. Here the CDR3 DNA reads TGTGCCAGCAGCCAAGATGGAGGTAATAGCAATCAGCCCCAGCATTTT. Residues: CASSQDGGNSNQPQHF.

This chain joins TRBV5-1 and TRBJ1-2; perhaps TRBD1 as D (6 bases). This CDR3 region has 14 residues. Germline lookup yields CDR1 SGHRS and CDR2 YFSETQ. Trimming removed 0 bases at V and 6 bases at J, with 12 bases between. The CDR3: CASSLEQGVHGYTF. The CDR3 DNA reads TGCGCCAGCAGCTTGGAACAGGGTGTACATGGCTACACCTTC.

The chain is built from TRBV28 and TRBJ2-7; 7 bases line up with TRBD2. The length of the CDR3 is 14 residues. The germline CDR1 and CDR2 sequences are MDHEN and SYDVKM. J gave up 0 bases and V 6 bases, and 5 bases lay outside the gene matches. The CDR3 spells CASSRGGSSYEQYF. DNA for the CDR3: TGTGCCAGCAGCCGCGGGGGTTCCTCCTACGAGCAGTACTTC.

The V call is TRBV7-9, the J call TRBJ2-7, with 9 bases aligning to TRBD1. The junction had 8 bases not matched to a gene; V was cut back by 5 bases and J by 6 bases. The V gene's germline CDR1 is SEHNR and CDR2 FQNEAQ (reference sequence). The CDR3 spans 14 residues. CDR3 nucleotides: TGTGCCAGCAGCCCGACAGGGGGTAGCACCGAGCAGTACTTC. It specifies CASSPTGGSTEQYF.

For the CDR3, the DNA is TGTGCCAGTAGTAAAGATCGACAGGCCGCCTACGAGCAGTACTTC. Its protein is CASSKDRQAAYEQYF. The rearrangement joins TRBV19 to TRBJ2-7; TRBD1 is a possible D gene (6 bases). The CDR3 covers 15 residues. V lost 4 bases to trimming and J lost 2 bases, with 15 bases between them. CDR1 and CDR2 (germline): LNHDA, SQIVND (reference sequence).

The chain joins TRBV7-9 to TRBJ2-7; TRBD2 agrees at 8 bases. This CDR3 has 15 amino acids. Germline CDR1 and CDR2: SEHNR and FQNEAQ (reference sequence). V was clipped by 1 base and J by 5 bases; unmatched bases: 7. In DNA form, the CDR3 reads TGTGCCAGCAGCTTAGGCCGGGGGGGGGAGGACGAGCAGTACTTC. Its protein product is CASSLGRGGEDEQYF.

The chain joins TRBV18 to TRBJ1-2, with TRBD1 identical over 8 bases. The CDR3 has 14 amino acids. The V gene end was trimmed by 3 bases and the J gene end by 4 bases; junction bases not matched to a gene: 4. The germline V gene has CDR1 KGHSH and CDR2 LQKENI. The CDR3 nucleotides read TGTGCCAGCTCACCGACAGGGGAAGGCTATGGCTACACCTTC. This codes for CASSPTGEGYGYTF.

The chain combines TRBV11-2 with TRBJ2-1, with D possibly matching TRBD2 (6 bases). Trimming stripped 5 bases from V and 6 bases from J, with 11 bases between. The germline gives CDR1 SGHAT, CDR2 FQNNGV. The CDR3 sequence is 13 residues long. CDR3 bases: TGTGCCAGCAGCGCCCGGGAGAGCAATGAGCAGTTCTTC. This encodes CASSARESNEQFF.

This chain links TRBV2 with TRBJ1-1, with D possibly being TRBD1 (6 bases). The CDR3 loop spans 14 amino acids. From germline, CDR1 is SNHLY and CDR2 FYNNEI. Trimming removed 10 bases from V and 6 bases from J, with 21 bases in between. The CDR3 DNA reads TGTGCCACTAAATACAGGGTCTTTGTTTCTGAAGCTTTCTTT. This encodes CATKYRVFVSEAFF.

The rearrangement links TRBV6-5 to TRBJ1-4, with a weak D call TRBD1 (5 bases). Trimming removed 5 bases from V and 2 bases from J, with 12 bases in between. The V gene's germline CDR1 is MNHEY and CDR2 SVGAGI. The CDR3 sequence is 15 residues long. CDR3 sequence (DNA): TGTGCCAGCAGTGGCCGGGGGTTGACTAATGAAAAACTGTTTTTT. Its translation: CASSGRGLTNEKLFF.